The next 32 T cell receptor beta chains were all read from a single sample in a study of Ad26.COV2.S vaccination and SARS-CoV-2 variants. Sequenced by immunoSEQ multiplex PCR; TCRdb stores in-frame clones only, minus some. The sample contains hundreds of thousands of clones, approximately 86% of which appear only once. The treatment was: some 20 received Ad26.COV2.S at low or high dose, single or two shots; several received placebo; per-sample allocation not given. Material that was analyzed had been drawn on day 63 after the first vaccine or placebo injection. The sample in question was peripheral blood, obtained in a trial of Ad26.COV2.S vaccine versus placebo. The receptors stem from a person between 18 and 65 years old who received the Ad26.COV2.S COVID-19 vaccine or a placebo.

This chain connects TRBV24-1 to TRBJ2-2; D might be TRBD1 (5 bases). The CDR3 has 17 amino acids. Trimming removed 3 bases at V and 3 bases at J, with 16 bases between. Germline V gene lookup returns CDR1 KGHDR and CDR2 SFDVKD. The CDR3 DNA follows: TGTGCCACCAGTGATCCCAGGGATACGAGTTACACCGGGGAGCTGTTTTTT. As protein: CATSDPRDTSYTGELFF.

The chain is built from TRBV7-2 and TRBJ2-1; the match to TRBD2 covers 13 bases. Germline trimming cut 1 base from V and 5 bases from J; bases unmatched to any gene: 2. The CDR3 is 16 amino acids. Germline V gene lookup returns CDR1 SGHTA and CDR2 FQGNSA. CDR3: CASSLVGTSGNNEQFF. DNA of the CDR3: TGTGCCAGCAGCTTAGTTGGGACTAGCGGGAACAATGAGCAGTTCTTC.

The chain uses TRBV7-9 and TRBJ1-1; D not certain. The ends were cut back, 5 bases at V and 2 bases at J, with 12 bases in the middle. CDR3 length: 14 residues. CDR1 is SEHNR, CDR2 FQNEAQ, per germline (reference sequence). The CDR3 nucleotides read TGTGCCAGCAGCCCCCCCGCAACCAACACTGAAGCTTTCTTT. Encoded protein: CASSPPATNTEAFF.

This chain links TRBV11-3 with TRBJ2-1; 10 bases fit TRBD2. Germline V gene sequence: CDR1 SGHNT, CDR2 YENEEA. Trimming removed 5 bases from V and 10 bases from J; junction bases left unmatched: 8. CDR3 length: 14 residues. The CDR3 loop reads CASSRSGRVEEQFF. CDR3 DNA sequence: TGTGCCAGCAGCCGCAGCGGGAGGGTGGAGGAGCAGTTCTTC.

This clone was seen only once. V and J are TRBV19 and TRBJ1-4; 9 positions match TRBD1. Germline lookup yields CDR1 LNHDA and CDR2 SQIVND (reference sequence). This CDR3 has 16 residues. Unmatched junction bases numbered 9, after V lost 2 bases and J lost 8 bases. The CDR3 loop is CASSITGTGFAEKLFF. CDR3 sequence (DNA): TGTGCCAGTAGTATAACCGGGACAGGGTTTGCAGAAAAACTGTTTTTT.

This clone was found a few times. The V call is TRBV10-2, the J call TRBJ1-2; TRBD1 is a possible D gene (5 bases). The germline V gene encodes CDR1 WSHSY and CDR2 SAAADI. The CDR3 sequence is 15 residues long. Trimming removed 6 bases from V and 8 bases from J, with 22 bases in between. CDR3 sequence: CASRVSGDRNRGYTF. The CDR3 nucleotides are TGCGCCAGCAGGGTTAGCGGGGACCGAAATCGCGGCTACACCTTC.

The genes are TRBV7-2 and TRBJ2-5; TRBD1 agrees at 7 bases. V was clipped by 5 bases and J by 5 bases; unmatched bases: 11. Germline CDR1 SGHTA, CDR2 FQGNSA. The CDR3 covers 15 residues. The CDR3 protein is CASSLGPGTVETQYF. As DNA, the CDR3 is TGTGCCAGCAGCCTCGGGCCGGGGACAGTGGAGACCCAGTACTTC.

The rearrangement joins TRBV4-2 to TRBJ2-7; TRBD2 aligns across 8 bases. The ends lost 1 base at V and 7 bases at J; junction bases unmatched: 12. Germline lookup yields CDR1 LGHNA and CDR2 YNFKEQ. The CDR3 covers 16 residues. The CDR3 bases are TGTGCCAGCAGCCAAGTGGTCCGGGGGGGCCTCGGAGAGCAGTACTTC. Translated: CASSQVVRGGLGEQYF.

The chain joins TRBV3-1 (or the pseudogene TRBV3-2) to TRBJ2-1; no firm D call. The V and J ends lost 5 bases and 4 bases respectively, with 3 bases between them. Looked up from germline, CDR1 is LGHDT and CDR2 is YNNKEL (reference sequence). This CDR3 has 11 residues. CDR3 bases: TGTGCCAGCAGCTATTACAATGAGCAGTTCTTC. Protein: CASSYYNEQFF.

The V call is TRBV24-1, the J call TRBJ2-1; 9 nucleotides align to TRBD1. The trim removed 3 bases at V and 6 bases at J, leaving 11 bases unmatched. Germline V lookup: CDR1 KGHDR, CDR2 SFDVKD. The CDR3 is 17 amino acids. CDR3 amino acids: CATSDPNAWDRANEQFF. The CDR3 region has the DNA TGTGCCACCAGTGATCCGAACGCCTGGGACAGGGCCAATGAGCAGTTCTTC.

This clone was detected ten times or more. This sequence joins TRBV6-5 and TRBJ1-1, with 9 bases fitting TRBD1. The V and J ends lost 10 bases and 3 bases, in that order; junction bases with no gene match: 12. The CDR3 covers 15 residues. Germline V CDR1 and CDR2: MNHEY, SVGAGI. The chain's CDR3 is CATSWGQGFDTEAFF. DNA of the CDR3: TGTGCCACCTCCTGGGGACAGGGTTTCGACACTGAAGCTTTCTTT.

This clone was seen more than once but under ten times. The rearrangement links TRBV6-4 to TRBJ2-3; 7 bases line up with TRBD2. This CDR3 has 13 amino acids. CDR1 and CDR2 from the germline V gene are MRHNA and SNTAGT. Losses at the gene ends were 5 bases for V and 4 bases for J; bases not matched to a gene: 3. DNA for the CDR3: TGTGCCAGCAGTCTTAGCGGGTCAGATACGCAGTATTTT. This gives the protein CASSLSGSDTQYF.

The V gene is TRBV15, the J gene TRBJ1-3; D gene unclear. Trimming took off 0 bases at V and 15 bases at J, with 18 bases between the two ends. This CDR3 has 14 residues. CDR1 and CDR2 (germline): LNHNV, YYDKDF (reference sequence). CDR3 sequence: CATSRDGQRTSGYF. CDR3 coding DNA: TGTGCCACCAGCAGAGATGGCCAGCGGACCTCTGGATATTTT.

The count of this clone is one. The rearrangement links TRBV27 to TRBJ1-5, with a tentative D call TRBD1 (6 bases). The length of the CDR3 is 13 residues. In germline, CDR1 is MNHEY, CDR2 SMNVEV (reference sequence). With 11 bases removed from V and 4 bases from J, the gap between germline ends came to 15 bases. This chain's CDR3 is CASANRDNQPQHF. The CDR3 nucleotides read TGTGCCTCCGCGAACAGGGATAATCAGCCCCAGCATTTT.

The rearrangement joins TRBV5-1 to TRBJ1-4; TRBD1 matches 9 bases. CDR1 SGHRS and CDR2 YFSETQ come from the germline V gene. The CDR3 length is 15 residues. Trimming at V came to 2 bases and at J to 7 bases, leaving 6 bases not matched to a gene. The CDR3 DNA follows: TGCGCCAGCAGCTTTACAGGGGGCGCGGGTGAAAAACTGTTTTTT. This gives the protein CASSFTGGAGEKLFF.

The chain has TRBV28 and TRBJ1-2; a weak D match, TRBD1 (6 bases). This CDR3 is 14 amino acids long. V lost 6 bases, J lost 3 bases, and 14 bases lay in between. CDR1 MDHEN and CDR2 SYDVKM come from the germline V gene. The CDR3 sequence is CASRLRGGDYGYTF. DNA for the CDR3: TGTGCCAGCAGACTCAGGGGTGGTGACTATGGCTACACCTTC.

The chain employs TRBV7-9 and TRBJ1-2, with 8 bases aligning to TRBD1. V dropped 5 bases and J dropped 5; count of bases not matched to a gene: 13. Germline CDR1 reads SEHNR; CDR2 reads FQNEAQ (reference sequence). This CDR3 contains 16 residues. The CDR3 region has the DNA TGTGCCAGCAGCCGCAATCCACGGACAGGGAATTATGGCTACACCTTC. It encodes CASSRNPRTGNYGYTF.

The chain has TRBV12-3 or TRBV12-4 and TRBJ2-7; 8 bases are a match to TRBD1. V lost 9 bases to trimming and J lost 3 bases; unmatched junction nucleotides: 7. The CDR3 has 13 residues. The CDR3 loop reads CASGQGTSYEQYF. CDR3 nucleotide sequence: TGTGCCAGTGGACAGGGAACGAGCTACGAGCAGTACTTC.

The chain is built from TRBV4-1 and TRBJ2-7; TRBD1 might be the D (5 bases). Germline CDR1 and CDR2: MGHRA and YSYEKL. The V end lost 0 bases, the J end lost 6 bases, and 18 bases lay between the germline ends. CDR3 size: 16 residues. The CDR3 here is CASSQDWGSVVPEQYF. The CDR3 region has the DNA TGCGCCAGCAGCCAAGATTGGGGCTCCGTAGTTCCCGAGCAGTACTTC.

Here the CDR3 DNA reads TGTGCCAGCACAAGAGGGTTGGGAGCCGGGGAGCTGTTTTTT. Its translation: CASTRGLGAGELFF. This chain connects TRBV6-5 to TRBJ2-2; TRBD2 might be the D (5 bases). The CDR3 loop spans 14 amino acids. Germline V lookup: CDR1 MNHEY, CDR2 SVGAGI. Trimming pared 7 bases from V and 6 bases from J, leaving 15 bases between.

The rearrangement links TRBV29-1 to TRBJ2-1; D remains ambiguous. Germline V gene sequence: CDR1 SQVTM, CDR2 ANQGSEA. The ends were cut back, 5 bases at V and 0 bases at J, with 8 bases in the middle. This CDR3 has 13 residues. Here the CDR3 reads CSVYGSSYNEQFF. The CDR3 DNA is TGCAGCGTTTACGGAAGCTCCTACAATGAGCAGTTCTTC.

The rearrangement uses TRBV10-3 and TRBJ1-6; the D is unclear. The CDR3 has 17 residues. Trimming took off 6 bases at V and 0 bases at J, with 15 bases between the two ends. Germline V gene data show CDR1 as ENHRY and CDR2 as SYGVKD. The CDR3 loop is CAIRPTDGSSYNSPLHF. The CDR3 bases are TGTGCCATCAGGCCGACTGACGGGAGCTCCTATAATTCACCCCTCCACTTT.

The chain employs TRBV28 and TRBJ2-2, with 8 bases identical to TRBD2. Germline V gene lookup returns CDR1 MDHEN and CDR2 SYDVKM. The CDR3 contains 18 residues. J was trimmed by 3 bases and V by 7 bases; bases with no gene match: 16. This CDR3 is CASTAWGSGIRHTGELFF. The DNA of the CDR3 is TGTGCCAGCACCGCTTGGGGTAGCGGGATAAGGCACACCGGGGAGCTGTTTTTT. Based on the CDR3 plus reference TRBV28 and TRBJ2-2, the full variable domain is DVKVTQSSRYLVKRTGEKVFLECVQDMDHENMFWYRQDPGLGLRLIYFSYDVKMKEKGDIPEGYSVSREKKERFSLILESASTNQTSMYLCASTAWGSGIRHTGELFFGEGSRLTVL.

CDR3 in amino acids: CACSGGGEKLFF. CDR3 sequence (DNA): TGTGCCTGTTCAGGGGGTGGTGAAAAACTGTTTTTT. V and J are TRBV30 and TRBJ1-4, with 7 bases that match TRBD1. This CDR3 comprises 12 residues. The V segment lost 6 bases and the J segment 7 bases; nucleotides outside the gene matches: 5. Germline V gene data show CDR1 as GTSNPN and CDR2 as SVGIG (reference sequence).

V and J are TRBV4-3 and TRBJ1-6; D gene uncertain. Trimming shortened V by 0 bases and J by 7 bases, and 10 bases separated the two germline ends. Germline V gene sequence: CDR1 LGHNA, CDR2 YSLEER. The CDR3 extends over 15 amino acids. The CDR3 reads CASSQDLSRNSPLHF. The CDR3 coding sequence is TGCGCCAGCAGCCAAGATTTATCCAGAAATTCACCCCTCCACTTT.

This chain uses TRBV7-2 with TRBJ2-1; 15 positions match TRBD2. V was pared by 5 bases and J by 9 bases, with 5 bases of the junction left unmatched. From germline, CDR1 is SGHTA and CDR2 FQGNSA. The CDR3 is made up of 15 amino acids. The CDR3 DNA is TGTGCCAGCAGCCTGGGACTAGCGGGGGGCGGTGAGCAGTTCTTC. This translates into CASSLGLAGGGEQFF. Full variable domain (missing parts from reference TRBV7-2 and TRBJ2-1): GAGVSQSPSNKVTEKGKDVELRCDPISGHTALYWYRQSLGQGLEFLIYFQGNSAPDKSGLPSDRFSAERTGGSVSTLTIQRTQQEDSAVYLCASSLGLAGGGEQFFGPGTRLTVL.

The genes are TRBV5-1 and TRBJ2-7; D unclear. Germline V gives CDR1 SGHRS, CDR2 YFSETQ. The length of the CDR3 is 13 residues. V was shortened by 2 bases and J by 3 bases, with 9 bases between the two germline ends. CDR3 in amino acids: CASSFGLDYEQYF. CDR3 sequence (DNA): TGCGCCAGCAGCTTCGGTCTAGACTACGAGCAGTACTTC.

This clone has a count of ten or more. This chain connects TRBV28 to TRBJ1-5; D unclear. The V gene lost 3 bases and the J gene lost 2 bases, with 14 bases spanning the gap. Germline V gives CDR1 MDHEN, CDR2 SYDVKM. CDR3 size: 16 residues. CDR3: CASSFRTTRGNQPQHF. The CDR3 DNA reads TGTGCCAGCAGTTTCCGTACAACAAGGGGCAATCAGCCCCAGCATTTT.

This sequence joins TRBV19 and TRBJ2-1; D unresolved. CDR1 and CDR2 from the germline V gene are LNHDA and SQIVND (reference sequence). The CDR3 is 17 residues long. The V gene lost 6 bases and the J gene lost 2 bases, with 20 bases spanning the gap. The CDR3 protein is CASSRAPQPSPYNEQFF. CDR3 in DNA: TGTGCCAGTAGCCGGGCCCCACAACCCAGCCCCTACAATGAGCAGTTCTTC.

The gene calls are TRBV7-8 and TRBJ2-1, with TRBD2 matching over 10 bases. Trimming took 6 bases from V and 7 from J; bases not matched to a gene: 9. Germline CDR1 and CDR2: SGHVS and FQNEAQ. The CDR3 is 15 residues long. This chain's CDR3 is CASRQRLAGLNEQFF. For the CDR3, the DNA is TGTGCCAGCAGACAACGACTAGCGGGCTTGAATGAGCAGTTCTTC. The full variable domain, completed using reference TRBV7-8 and TRBJ2-1, is GAGVSQSPRYKVAKRGQDVALRCDPISGHVSLFWYQQALGQGPEFLTYFQNEAQLDKSGLPSDRFFAERPEGSVSTLKIQRTQQEDSAVYLCASRQRLAGLNEQFFGPGTRLTVL.

V and J are TRBV5-4 and TRBJ2-6, with D tentatively TRBD2 (5 bases). CDR3 length: 15 residues. Germline CDR1 is SGHNT and CDR2 is YYREEE (reference sequence). Trimming pared 4 bases from V and 1 base from J, leaving 9 bases between. CDR3 amino acids: CASSIGVSGANVLTF. The CDR3 nucleotides are TGTGCCAGCAGCATCGGGGTTTCTGGGGCCAACGTCCTGACTTTC.

The rearrangement uses TRBV7-6 and TRBJ2-5; no firm D call. CDR1 SGHVS and CDR2 FNYEAQ come from the germline V gene. Trimming shortened V by 5 bases and J by 3 bases, and 4 bases separated the two germline ends. The CDR3 is made up of 11 amino acids. DNA for the CDR3: TGTGCCAGCAGCATTAAAGAGACCCAGTACTTC. Its translation: CASSIKETQYF.